What follows is one T cell receptor beta chain and its context. This entry is derived from a study of blood T cell repertoires in COVID-19. The table came from immunoSEQ multiplex PCR; TCRdb's copy has only in-frame clones and leaves some out. In the table there are under 300,000 clones, around 83% of which are singletons. The TCR originated in a man aged 35-49 years who had recovered from COVID-19. Sequenced sample: peripheral blood.

CDR3 DNA sequence: TGTGCCAGCAGTGCGGACAGGGTATTGGGCGAGCAGTACTTC. Protein: CASSADRVLGEQYF. The chain is built from TRBV9 and TRBJ2-7; 8 bases agree with TRBD1. This CDR3 is 14 amino acids long. The J segment lost 6 bases and the V segment lost 5 bases, leaving 10 bases of the junction unmatched. The germline CDR1 and CDR2 sequences are SGDLS and YYNGEE.